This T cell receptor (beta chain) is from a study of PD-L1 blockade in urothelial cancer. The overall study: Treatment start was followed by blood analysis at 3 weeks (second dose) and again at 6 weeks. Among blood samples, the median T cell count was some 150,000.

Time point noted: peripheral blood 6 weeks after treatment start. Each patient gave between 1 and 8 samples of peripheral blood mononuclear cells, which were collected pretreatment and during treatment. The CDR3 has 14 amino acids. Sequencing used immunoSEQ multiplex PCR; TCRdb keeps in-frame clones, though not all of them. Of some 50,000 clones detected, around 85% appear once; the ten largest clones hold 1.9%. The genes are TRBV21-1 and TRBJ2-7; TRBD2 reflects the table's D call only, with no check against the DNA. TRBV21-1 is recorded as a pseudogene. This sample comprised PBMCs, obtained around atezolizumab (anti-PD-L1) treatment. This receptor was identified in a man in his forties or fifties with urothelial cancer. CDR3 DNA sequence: TGTGCCAGCAGCAAACTAGCGGGAGTTTACGAGCAGTACTTC. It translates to CASSKLAGVYEQYF.